A single T cell receptor (beta chain) is shown here with its context. The antigen is not known. CDR1 and CDR2 from the germline V gene are MGHDK and SYGVNS. CDR3 length: 11 residues. Trimming removed 2 bases from V and 15 bases from J, with 11 bases in between. The table came from immunoSEQ multiplex PCR; TCRdb's copy has only in-frame clones and leaves some out. Here the sample spans about 30,000 clones, approximately 65% being singletons. The entry originates in a study of vaccination effects on CD4 cells after COVID-19. Following an approximately 11-day culture, CD4+ T cells were purified. V usage is TRBV25-1 and J usage is TRBJ1-5, with D hard to call. The sequenced sample was CD4+ T cells from PBMCs cultured without peptide, obtained before COVID-19 vaccination. This TCR derives from a human donor who received a COVID-19 vaccine. DNA for the CDR3: TGTGCCAGCAGTGAAGGTCCAAACTGGCATTTT. Amino acids: CASSEGPNWHF.